The rows below give T cell receptor beta chains drawn from one sample of a study of T cell repertoires in cytomegalovirus infection. TCRdb re-analysed the reads in MiXCR, keeping a single row per CDR3 protein. The sample lists 170,000 or so distinct CDR3 sequences; approximately 18% were seen once. Sequencing was carried out using CD8+ T cells from PBMCs. These receptor sequences come from a human donor in good health (CMV status not recorded). Some clones in this sample may be carry-over from other donors' samples. Both conserved end residues are part of each CDR3. The D gene is left open where the match is weak.

J | V | D | CDR3
TRBJ2-1 | TRBV7-8 | TRBD2 | CASSLRAGGTYNEQFF
TRBJ1-1 | TRBV27 | TRBD1 | CASSLSSGGNTEAFF
TRBJ1-5 | TRBV6-2/TRBV6-3 | NA | CASSHRDSNQPQHF
TRBJ1-2 | TRBV4-1 | NA | CASSRSVGVGRDGYTF
TRBJ2-1 | TRBV4-1 | NA | CASSPAQAYNEQIF
TRBJ2-1 | TRBV7-3 | NA | CASSLTSLASEQFF
TRBJ1-5 | TRBV6-2/TRBV6-3 | TRBD1 | CASDKDRENQPQHF
TRBJ2-7 | TRBV7-6 | TRBD1 | CASSPGTVTYEQYF
TRBJ2-5 | TRBV7-9 | TRBD2 | CASSPSGGTRQETQYF
TRBJ2-2 | TRBV4-2 | TRBD1 | CASSPTGTGGTGELFF
TRBJ2-7 | TRBV28 | NA | CASSREFEQYF
TRBJ1-2 | TRBV7-2 | NA | CASSLGDGYTF
TRBJ2-7 | TRBV28 | TRBD2 | CATRTSGNYEQYF
TRBJ1-1 | TRBV20-1 | NA | CSAPGYTEAFF
TRBJ2-7 | TRBV29-1 | TRBD2 | CSVEGLAGGLFYEQYF
TRBJ2-3 | TRBV14 | NA | CASSPGTRPRTDTQYF
TRBJ2-1 | TRBV7-9 | NA | CASSGNEGYNEQFF
TRBJ2-5 | TRBV2 | NA | CASTPSRGGGQETQYF
TRBJ2-7 | TRBV6-2/TRBV6-3 | NA | CASSYGLVEQYF
TRBJ2-2 | TRBV5-6 | TRBD1 | CASSFTDRGGTGELFF
TRBJ2-7 | TRBV12-3/TRBV12-4 | NA | CASSVGDRTYEQYF
TRBJ1-5 | TRBV7-2 | NA | CASSLVPSGRFLYSNQPQHF
TRBJ2-3 | TRBV7-9 | NA | CASSTDTQYF
TRBJ1-2 | TRBV7-9 | TRBD1 | CASSPTGQGQLNYGYTF
TRBJ1-2 | TRBV29-1 | TRBD1 | CSVDRVARGLGNYGYTF
TRBJ2-1 | TRBV6-5 | TRBD2 | CASSPSGGAGNEQFF
TRBJ1-1 | TRBV7-2 | TRBD1 | CASSRAPTGYTEAFF
TRBJ1-2 | TRBV6-5 | NA | CASSYSTLFDGYTF
TRBJ1-6 | TRBV6-2/TRBV6-3 | NA | CASSSGSPLHF
TRBJ2-1 | TRBV19 | NA | CASSWSRSSYNEQFF
TRBJ1-1 | TRBV5-6 | NA | CASSFGQPDTEAFF
TRBJ1-1 | TRBV28 | TRBD1 | CASSFDRGDTEAFF
TRBJ1-3 | TRBV5-1 | NA | CASSLEFSGNTIYF
TRBJ2-3 | TRBV5-1 | TRBD1 | CASSLHRQGSTDTQYF
TRBJ1-1 | TRBV24-1 | TRBD1 | CATSSPLLGDRRMNTEAFF
TRBJ2-7 | TRBV7-3 | NA | CASSLDGEQYF
TRBJ2-2 | TRBV29-1 | NA | CSVGGSGNTNTGELFF